This TCR beta chain stems from a study of blood T cell repertoires in COVID-19. Looked up from germline, CDR1 is MGHRA and CDR2 is YSYEKL. After removal of 1 base from V and 7 bases from J, the junction contained 6 bases not matched to a gene. CDR3 length equals 14 residues. Clones were sequenced by immunoSEQ multiplex PCR, and TCRdb holds only the in-frame ones, with some missing. Among 150,000 to 200,000 clones listed, under 90% were seen once. This TCR came from a woman at least 80 years old with active or convalescent COVID-19. This chain connects TRBV4-1 to TRBJ2-7; 8 bases fit TRBD2. Sequenced sample: peripheral blood. CDR3 loop: CASSQAGGRGEQYF. As DNA, the CDR3 is TGCGCCAGCAGCCAAGCGGGAGGGCGTGGAGAGCAGTACTTC.